Below are 16 T cell receptor beta chains sequenced from a single sample in a study of control samples from healthy donors and cancer patients. Method: immunoSEQ multiplex PCR; TCRdb's copy keeps in-frame clones and lacks some. The sample shows around 130,000 clones, approximately 89% of them seen only once. Sequencing was carried out using blood. Receptors originate from a man between 18 and 35 years old in good health.

This chain connects TRBV6-5 to TRBJ1-2; D gene unclear. The CDR3 sequence is 12 residues long. Germline V gives CDR1 MNHEY, CDR2 SVGAGI. V lost 2 bases and J 6 bases, leaving 7 bases between the germline ends. The CDR3 is CASSYKGHGYTF. DNA for the CDR3: TGTGCCAGCAGTTACAAAGGGCATGGCTACACCTTC.

This chain links TRBV9 with TRBJ2-7; D might be TRBD1 (7 bases). V lost 0 bases to trimming and J lost 6 bases, with 16 bases between them. Germline V gene data show CDR1 as SGDLS and CDR2 as YYNGEE. This CDR3 spans 15 amino acids. Here the CDR3 DNA reads TGTGCCAGCAGCGTAGCGGGGGAGACAGGGCGCGAGCAGTACTTC. Its translation: CASSVAGETGREQYF. Full variable domain (outside the CDR3, taken from reference TRBV9 and TRBJ2-7): DSGVTQTPKHLITATGQRVTLRCSPRSGDLSVYWYQQSLDQGLQFLIQYYNGEERAKGNILERFSAQQFPDLHSELNLSSLELGDSALYFCASSVAGETGREQYFGPGTRLTVT.

The chain carries TRBV3-1 (or the pseudogene TRBV3-2) and TRBJ2-7; 7 nucleotides agree with TRBD1. This CDR3 comprises 15 residues. After removal of 0 bases from V and 0 bases from J, the junction contained 2 bases not matched to a gene. Looked up from germline, CDR1 is LGHDT and CDR2 is YNNKEL (reference sequence). CDR3 residues: CASSQDPGGSYEQYF. The CDR3 bases are TGTGCCAGCAGCCAAGATCCAGGGGGCTCCTACGAGCAGTACTTC.

CDR3 in amino acids: CASSPGWSTGELFF. The CDR3 DNA follows: TGTGCCAGCAGCCCAGGGTGGAGCACCGGGGAGCTGTTTTTT. This chain links TRBV3-1 (or the pseudogene TRBV3-2) with TRBJ2-2; a weak D match, TRBD1 (5 bases). The CDR3 extends over 14 amino acids. The V and J ends lost 4 bases and 4 bases respectively, with 10 bases between them. Germline CDR1 and CDR2: LGHDT and YNNKEL (reference sequence).

This chain uses TRBV21-1 with TRBJ2-3; the D call in the table, TRBD1, was not verified against the DNA. TRBV21-1 is termed a pseudogene. The CDR3 runs to 16 residues. The CDR3 here is CASSNPLDRGGDTQYF. CDR3 DNA sequence: TGTGCCAGCAGCAATCCCTTGGACAGGGGGGGAGATACGCAGTATTTT.

The chain couples TRBV5-1 to TRBJ2-7; D is perhaps TRBD2 (5 bases). The ends were cut back, 4 bases at V and 5 bases at J, with 16 bases in the middle. Germline CDR1 is SGHRS and CDR2 is YFSETQ. This CDR3 comprises 14 residues. The CDR3 loop reads CASSLITSSHEQYF. The CDR3 DNA reads TGCGCCAGCAGCCTTATTACTAGTTCGCACGAGCAGTACTTC.

This clone was recorded once. The chain combines TRBV6-5 with TRBJ1-1; the D is unclear. There are 15 residues in the CDR3. CDR1 is MNHEY and CDR2 is SVGAGI in the germline V gene. V lost 4 bases to trimming and J lost 8 bases, with 20 bases between them. The CDR3 reads CASSSAGGAREEAFF. As DNA, the CDR3 is TGTGCCAGCAGTTCCGCCGGCGGCGCCCGAGAAGAAGCTTTCTTT.

CDR3 coding DNA: TGCGCCAGCAGCCAGTGGCGGGGACAAGATGATGAAAAACTGTTTTTT. As protein: CASSQWRGQDDEKLFF. V usage is TRBV4-1 and J usage is TRBJ1-4, with D possibly TRBD1 on 6 matching bases. The CDR3 has 16 residues. Trimming cost V 3 bases and J 6 bases, with 17 bases left between them. The germline V gene has CDR1 MGHRA and CDR2 YSYEKL.

The rearrangement joins TRBV19 to TRBJ2-3; tentative D call: TRBD1 (6 bases). The CDR3 has 19 residues. The V end lost 3 bases, the J end lost 2 bases, and 24 bases lay between the germline ends. Germline-derived CDR1 and CDR2 are LNHDA and SQIVND (reference sequence). This chain's CDR3 is CASSITPFSAGAHTDTQYF. The CDR3 DNA follows: TGTGCCAGTAGTATCACCCCCTTTTCGGCAGGGGCCCACACAGATACGCAGTATTTT.

The rearrangement links TRBV7-2 to TRBJ1-1; TRBD1 aligns across 7 bases. The CDR3 spans 15 residues. V lost 2 bases and J lost 4; bases outside the gene matches: 7. CDR1 is SGHTA, CDR2 FQGNSA, per germline. CDR3 in amino acids: CASSLLDPGGTEAFF. CDR3 coding DNA: TGTGCCAGCAGCTTACTTGACCCAGGGGGCACTGAAGCTTTCTTT.

The chain employs TRBV4-1 and TRBJ2-7; D is unresolved. Per germline, CDR1 MGHRA and CDR2 YSYEKL. This CDR3 is 14 amino acids long. The V and J ends lost 3 bases and 2 bases respectively, with 11 bases between them. CDR3 in amino acids: CASSQSRGAYEQYF. CDR3 nucleotide sequence: TGCGCCAGCAGCCAGTCGCGAGGAGCCTACGAGCAGTACTTC.

This sequence joins TRBV19 and TRBJ1-4; D not certain. The germline V gene has CDR1 LNHDA and CDR2 SQIVND (reference sequence). The V gene lost 3 bases and the J gene lost 7 bases, with 9 bases spanning the gap. The CDR3 spans 13 residues. The CDR3 region has the DNA TGTGCCAGTAGTATCCCGCAGACTGAAAAACTGTTTTTT. Amino acid sequence: CASSIPQTEKLFF.

This clone was picked up one time. The rearrangement joins TRBV5-1 to TRBJ1-2; TRBD1 agrees at 8 bases. The germline gives CDR1 SGHRS, CDR2 YFSETQ. The CDR3 runs 14 residues. V lost 5 bases, J lost 7 bases, and 10 bases stayed unmatched. The CDR3 here is CASRADREYTGYTF. In DNA form, the CDR3 reads TGCGCCAGCAGGGCGGACAGGGAGTATACTGGCTACACCTTC.

The chain couples TRBV29-1 to TRBJ2-3, with 11 bases matching TRBD2. The V gene end was trimmed by 7 bases and the J gene end by 5 bases; junction bases not matched to a gene: 8. The CDR3 length is 14 residues. Germline loops: CDR1 SQVTM, CDR2 ANQGSEA. CDR3 in DNA: TGCAGCGCCCTTAGCGGGGGGGCCCTAGATACGCAGTATTTT. The encoded protein is CSALSGGALDTQYF.

CDR3 amino acids: CASGLGVHSPLHF. The CDR3 DNA is TGTGCTAGTGGTTTGGGGGTTCATTCACCCCTCCACTTT. The V call is TRBV12-5, the J call TRBJ1-6, with D unresolved. CDR1 LGHNT and CDR2 FRNRAP come from the germline V gene. The V end was cut by 1 base, the J end by 8 bases, with 6 bases between. The CDR3 runs 13 residues. Full variable domain (rest looked up from reference TRBV12-5 and TRBJ1-6): DARVTQTPRHKVTEMGQEVTMRCQPILGHNTVFWYRQTMMQGLELLAYFRNRAPLDDSGMPKDRFSAEMPDATLATLKIQPSEPRDSAVYFCASGLGVHSPLHFGNGTRLTVT.

V usage is TRBV6-6 and J usage is TRBJ2-1; unclear D gene. CDR3 length: 12 amino acids. V was clipped by 2 bases and J by 9 bases, with 8 bases between them. Germline V gene lookup returns CDR1 MNHNY and CDR2 SVGAGI (reference sequence). In DNA, the CDR3 is TGTGCCAGCAGTTACGGTATGGGTGAGCAGTTCTTC. Its protein is CASSYGMGEQFF.